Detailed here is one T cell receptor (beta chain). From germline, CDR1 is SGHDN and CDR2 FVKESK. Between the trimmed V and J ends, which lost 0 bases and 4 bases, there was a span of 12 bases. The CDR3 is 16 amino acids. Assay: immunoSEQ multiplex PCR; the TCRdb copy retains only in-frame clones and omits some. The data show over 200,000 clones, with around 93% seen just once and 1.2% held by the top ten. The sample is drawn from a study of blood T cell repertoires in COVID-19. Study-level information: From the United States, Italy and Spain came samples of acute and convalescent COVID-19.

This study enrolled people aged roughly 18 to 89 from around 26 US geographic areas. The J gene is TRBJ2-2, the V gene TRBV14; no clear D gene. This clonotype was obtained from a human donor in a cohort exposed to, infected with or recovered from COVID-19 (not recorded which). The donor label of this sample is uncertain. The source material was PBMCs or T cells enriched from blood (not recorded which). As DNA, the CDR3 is TGTGCCAGCAGCCAAGATTCAGTCCCCAGCACCGGGGAGCTGTTTTTT. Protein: CASSQDSVPSTGELFF.